The clone carrying this T cell receptor beta chain has a handful of counts. Its specificity is not known. Because the CDR3's place on the DNA is in doubt, the DNA is left out and the CDR3 is given as listed by TCRdb. These data are taken from a study of shared clonotypes between healthy human individuals. Study as a whole: For every donor, three CD4 naive, three CD4 memory, two CD8 naive and one CD8 memory plates were used.

Each subset's genomic DNA was shared equally among a number of immunoSEQ plates. Assay: immunoSEQ multiplex PCR; the TCRdb copy retains only in-frame clones and omits some. The sample contains some 2.3 million clones, approximately 95% of which appear only once. Only Caucasian adults living in Nashville, Tennessee served as donors. General study results and limits: Limited genetic and exposure-history diversity came from having few donors.

The CDR3 adds up to 12 amino acids, both ends counted. Germline loops: CDR1 SNHLY, CDR2 FYNNEI. The TCR was taken from a man younger than 35 in good health. Some clones in this sample may be carry-over from other donors' samples. The chain employs TRBV2 and TRBJ1-2; the D call of TRBD1 is as the table states it, not checked on the DNA. The source material was naive CD4+ T cells from PBMCs. This sample's subset: CD45RA+ positively selected. CDR3 protein: CASSESVARGTF.